This passage covers 25 T cell receptor beta chains from one sample sequenced in a study of OX40 agonist ivuxolimab in advanced cancers. Produced via immunoSEQ multiplex PCR; TCRdb's table is partial and in-frame only. The sample carries around 71,000 clones, about 88% recorded once. Here the sequenced sample was CD4+ or CD8+ T cells sorted from blood, taken in a trial of the OX40 agonist ivuxolimab. The receptors derive from an adult with an advanced solid tumor such as melanoma, head and neck, liver or kidney cancer.

The chain links TRBV10-3 to TRBJ1-1; no reliable D call. Trimming stripped 4 bases from V and 1 base from J, with 10 bases between. The length of the CDR3 is 14 residues. The germline CDR1 and CDR2 sequences are ENHRY and SYGVKD. The CDR3 nucleotides are TGTGCCATCAGTGTTGGGGAGTGGAACACTGAAGCTTTCTTT. This codes for CAISVGEWNTEAFF.

V and J are TRBV7-2 and TRBJ2-7, with a possible D match to TRBD2 (5 bases). The germline V gene encodes CDR1 SGHTA and CDR2 FQGNSA. The CDR3 covers 14 residues. The germline V and J ends were trimmed by 1 base and 7 bases, with 14 bases remaining between them. CDR3 residues: CASSLDVGAAEQYF. The CDR3 bases are TGTGCCAGCAGCTTAGACGTGGGAGCGGCGGAGCAGTACTTC.

This clone was found a few times. The gene calls are TRBV28 and TRBJ2-3; 7 bases match TRBD1. Looked up from germline, CDR1 is MDHEN and CDR2 is SYDVKM. The CDR3 spans 17 residues. The V segment lost 1 base and the J segment 2 bases; nucleotides outside the gene matches: 9. CDR3 in amino acids: CASSLLTTGMVTDTQYF. Written as DNA, the CDR3 is TGTGCCAGCAGTTTATTAACGACAGGGATGGTCACAGATACGCAGTATTTT.

The gene calls are TRBV9 and TRBJ2-3, with 7 nucleotides matching TRBD2. CDR1 and CDR2 (germline): SGDLS, YYNGEE. This CDR3 has 14 residues. The junction had 7 bases not matched to a gene; V was cut back by 4 bases and J by 5 bases. CDR3 in DNA: TGTGCCAGCAGCTCTATGACGGGAGGAGATACGCAGTATTTT. Translation: CASSSMTGGDTQYF.

The rearrangement uses TRBV5-1 and TRBJ2-3, with D unresolved. The CDR3 length is 14 residues. Germline V gene data show CDR1 as SGHRS and CDR2 as YFSETQ. Trimming stripped 0 bases from V and 6 bases from J, with 11 bases between. The CDR3 DNA reads TGCGCCAGCAGCTTGGCCTGGCTGGGGGATACGCAGTATTTT. This sequence encodes CASSLAWLGDTQYF.

The CDR3 is CASSLASGRASGKVGELFF. DNA for the CDR3: TGTGCCAGCAGCTTAGCTAGCGGGAGGGCATCTGGAAAAGTCGGGGAGCTGTTTTTT. The chain couples TRBV7-2 to TRBJ2-2; TRBD2 matches 11 bases. J lost 7 bases, V lost 0 bases, and 13 bases had no gene match. Germline V gives CDR1 SGHTA, CDR2 FQGNSA. The CDR3 consists of 19 residues. The whole variable domain, filled in from reference TRBV7-2 and TRBJ2-2, reads GAGVSQSPSNKVTEKGKDVELRCDPISGHTALYWYRQSLGQGLEFLIYFQGNSAPDKSGLPSDRFSAERTGGSVSTLTIQRTQQEDSAVYLCASSLASGRASGKVGELFFGEGSRLTVL.

The chain joins TRBV28 to TRBJ1-5, with unresolved D. The CDR3 has 13 amino acids. From germline, CDR1 is MDHEN and CDR2 SYDVKM. The V end was cut by 3 bases, the J end by 0 bases, with 3 bases between. Written as DNA, the CDR3 is TGTGCCAGCAGTTTGTTTAGCAATCAGCCCCAGCATTTT. It yields the protein CASSLFSNQPQHF.

This clone was recorded once. The chain joins TRBV28 to TRBJ2-5; the D call may be TRBD1 or TRBD2 (6 bases each). V lost 4 bases to trimming and J lost 4 bases, with 16 bases between them. CDR1 and CDR2 from the germline V gene are MDHEN and SYDVKM. The CDR3 is 15 amino acids. Here the CDR3 reads CASSSVGGRPETQYF. Written as DNA, the CDR3 is TGTGCCAGCAGTTCTGTGGGGGGCAGGCCAGAGACCCAGTACTTC.

The genes are TRBV6-5 and TRBJ1-5; tentative D call: TRBD1 (5 bases). Per the germline V gene, CDR1 is MNHEY and CDR2 is SVGAGI. This CDR3 has 14 residues. Trimming removed 2 bases from V and 7 bases from J, with 12 bases in between. The CDR3 coding sequence is TGTGCCAGCAGTTACAGGCAGGGAGCACAGCCCCAGCATTTT. Amino acids: CASSYRQGAQPQHF.

CDR3 nucleotide sequence: TGCGCCAGCAGCGATGGGACATTGAAGTTCTTC. Protein: CASSDGTLKFF. V and J are TRBV5-1 and TRBJ2-1, with D possibly being TRBD1 (6 bases). The CDR3 consists of 11 residues. Trimming pared 4 bases from V and 14 bases from J, leaving 13 bases between. Germline CDR1 and CDR2: SGHRS and YFSETQ.

This chain connects TRBV7-9 to TRBJ2-3; D gene unclear. The CDR3 extends over 15 amino acids. CDR1 SEHNR and CDR2 FQNEAQ come from the germline V gene (reference sequence). V was trimmed by 5 bases and J by 2 bases, leaving 14 bases between them. CDR3 DNA: TGTGCCAGCAGCCAAGGGTCAGCACACACAGATACGCAGTATTTT. Its translation: CASSQGSAHTDTQYF.

The V and J genes are TRBV6-1 and TRBJ2-5, with 7 positions matching TRBD1. V lost 0 bases, J lost 0 bases, and 7 bases stayed unmatched. The CDR3 is 17 residues long. CDR1 and CDR2 (germline): MNHNS, SASEGT. CDR3 in amino acids: CASSEALVRGYQETQYF. DNA of the CDR3: TGTGCCAGCAGTGAAGCCTTGGTCAGGGGGTACCAAGAGACCCAGTACTTC.

V gene TRBV7-2 combines with J gene TRBJ2-7; 8 bases are shared with TRBD1. The ends lost 6 bases at V and 6 bases at J; junction bases unmatched: 10. CDR1 is SGHTA and CDR2 is FQGNSA in the germline V gene. This CDR3 comprises 14 residues. CDR3 sequence (DNA): TGTGCCAGCAGTAGGACAGGGACCAGTCCCGAGCAGTACTTC. This sequence encodes CASSRTGTSPEQYF.

This chain connects TRBV27 to TRBJ1-2, with D hard to call. V lost 8 bases and J 9 bases, leaving 22 bases between the germline ends. Germline V gene lookup returns CDR1 MNHEY and CDR2 SMNVEV (reference sequence). The CDR3 totals 14 residues. CDR3 coding DNA: TGTGCCAGCGGGAAGGCAGACACTGGAAAGAGCTACACCTTC. Translation gives CASGKADTGKSYTF.

The V gene is TRBV6-5, the J gene TRBJ2-5; D gene ambiguous. The germline V and J ends were trimmed by 6 bases and 1 base, with 15 bases remaining between them. This CDR3 has 15 amino acids. The germline V gene has CDR1 MNHEY and CDR2 SVGAGI. CDR3 region: CASRPGHGSQETQYF. In nucleotides, the CDR3 is TGTGCCAGCAGGCCGGGCCATGGCAGCCAAGAGACCCAGTACTTC.

In its sample, this clone was seen once. The V call is TRBV2, the J call TRBJ2-7, with a tentative D call TRBD2 (6 bases). This CDR3 region has 12 residues. Germline V CDR1 and CDR2: SNHLY, FYNNEI. Trimming stripped 3 bases from V and 4 bases from J, with 7 bases between. CDR3 sequence (DNA): TGTGCCAGCAGTGAGGGGGGTTACGAGCAGTACTTC. It translates to CASSEGGYEQYF.

This clone was seen a single time. The chain recombines TRBV7-2 with TRBJ2-5; D gene uncertain. CDR3 length: 13 amino acids. Germline V gene lookup returns CDR1 SGHTA and CDR2 FQGNSA. V was clipped by 3 bases and J by 7 bases, with 12 bases between them. The DNA of the CDR3 is TGTGCCAGCAGCTTTCAGGATTTAGGGACCCAGTACTTC. Protein product: CASSFQDLGTQYF. The whole variable domain, remainder taken from reference TRBV7-2 and TRBJ2-5, is GAGVSQSPSNKVTEKGKDVELRCDPISGHTALYWYRQSLGQGLEFLIYFQGNSAPDKSGLPSDRFSAERTGGSVSTLTIQRTQQEDSAVYLCASSFQDLGTQYFGPGTRLLVL.

This clone was seen just once. The rearrangement links TRBV19 to TRBJ1-2; tentatively, D is TRBD1 (5 bases). The CDR3 is made up of 13 amino acids. Trimming took 7 bases from V and 4 from J, leaving 13 bases between them. Germline V gene data show CDR1 as LNHDA and CDR2 as SQIVND (reference sequence). The CDR3 DNA reads as TGTGCCAGTACCCCCCCGGGGCGCTATGGCTACACCTTC. Its protein product is CASTPPGRYGYTF.

In DNA form, the CDR3 reads TGTGCCAGCAGCCCTCGACTAGCGGGAGCCATAGATACGCAGTATTTT. Translating gives CASSPRLAGAIDTQYF. J is TRBJ2-3 and V is TRBV7-2, with 12 bases identical to TRBD2. The V gene end was trimmed by 5 bases and the J gene end by 5 bases; junction bases not matched to a gene: 8. The CDR3 has 16 residues. Germline values: CDR1 SGHTA, CDR2 FQGNSA.

The CDR3: CASSPGLAGPGETQYF. The DNA for the CDR3 is TGTGCCAGCAGCCCGGGACTAGCGGGGCCGGGAGAGACCCAGTACTTC. The chain employs TRBV7-2 and TRBJ2-5; 13 bases align to TRBD2. CDR1 and CDR2 from the germline V gene are SGHTA and FQGNSA. The junction had 7 bases not matched to a gene; V was cut back by 5 bases and J by 4 bases. The CDR3 length is 16 residues.

This chain connects TRBV19 to TRBJ1-5, with unresolved D. The CDR3 covers 13 residues. Germline CDR1 is LNHDA and CDR2 is SQIVND (reference sequence). V lost 4 bases to trimming and J lost 4 bases, with 8 bases between them. The CDR3 DNA is TGTGCCAGTAGTACTGCGATAAATCAGCCCCAGCATTTT. This encodes CASSTAINQPQHF. The whole variable domain, remainder taken from reference TRBV19 and TRBJ1-5, is DGGITQSPKYLFRKEGQNVTLSCEQNLNHDAMYWYRQDPGQGLRLIYYSQIVNDFQKGDIAEGYSVSREKKESFPLTVTSAQKNPTAFYLCASSTAINQPQHFGDGTRLSIL.

This chain joins TRBV9 and TRBJ2-3; D unclear. The CDR3 runs to 14 residues. Per germline, CDR1 SGDLS and CDR2 YYNGEE. The germline V and J ends were trimmed by 2 bases and 3 bases, with 10 bases remaining between them. CDR3 region: CASSVGRVTDTQYF. CDR3 DNA sequence: TGTGCCAGCAGCGTGGGTCGGGTTACAGATACGCAGTATTTT.

This chain links TRBV6-1 with TRBJ2-2; no clear D. V was trimmed by 6 bases and J by 4 bases, leaving 12 bases between them. CDR3 length equals 14 residues. Germline V CDR1 and CDR2: MNHNS, SASEGT. The CDR3: CASRLDLITGELFF. CDR3 DNA: TGTGCCAGCAGGCTGGACCTCATCACCGGGGAGCTGTTTTTT.

The genes are TRBV6-5 and TRBJ1-2, with D possibly matching TRBD1 (5 bases). Germline V gives CDR1 MNHEY, CDR2 SVGAGI. The CDR3 runs to 11 residues. Trimming left V 8 bases short and J 2 bases short, with 6 bases between. The CDR3 coding sequence is TGTGCCAGCGAGGGGAACTATGGCTACACCTTC. It codes for CASEGNYGYTF.

V and J are TRBV5-1 and TRBJ2-2; 7 nucleotides agree with TRBD1. There are 14 residues in the CDR3. J was trimmed by 4 bases and V by 4 bases; bases with no gene match: 4. Germline V gives CDR1 SGHRS, CDR2 YFSETQ. The CDR3 DNA is TGCGCCAGCAGCGCCGGGACAGCCACCGGGGAGCTGTTTTTT. Translating gives CASSAGTATGELFF.